The 14 T cell receptor beta chains reported below all come from one sample, sequenced in a study of T cell repertoires in cytomegalovirus infection. A single record per CDR3 protein comes from TCRdb applying MiXCR to the reads. This table has 370,000 or so distinct CDR3 sequences, roughly 34% appearing once. These receptors' targets are unknown. Specimen: cultured PBMCs, collected from culture after CMV antigen stimulation. These receptors all stem from a human donor in good health (CMV status not recorded). Some clones in this sample may be carry-over from other donors' samples.

Notes on this clonotype: Since a much larger clone is just one base distant, this may be a read error. The CDR3 does not close with the conserved phenylalanine or tryptophan, likely indicating a read error. The gene calls are TRBV6-1 and TRBJ2-7; 12 nucleotides match TRBD2. CDR1 is MNHNS, CDR2 SASEGT, per germline. V shed 4 bases, J shed 0 bases, and the junction held 1 base outside the gene matches. This CDR3 is 15 amino acids long. The CDR3 protein is CASSATSGSSYEQYC. The CDR3 DNA reads TGTGCCAGCAGTGCGACTAGCGGGAGCTCCTACGAGCAGTACTGC.

In this sample, this clonotype turned up a few times. This chain links TRBV6-2 or TRBV6-3 with TRBJ2-7; D is undetermined. CDR3 length: 13 amino acids. V dropped 4 bases and J dropped 9 bases, with 16 bases sitting between them. The germline V gene has CDR1 MNHEY and CDR2 SVGEGT. CDR3 sequence: CASSSVNKLGQYV. The CDR3 DNA follows: TGTGCCAGCAGTTCCGTCAACAAGTTAGGGCAGTACGTC.

This clonotype was recorded many times. The chain recombines TRBV7-2 with TRBJ1-4; TRBD1 aligns across 11 bases. The CDR3 totals 14 residues. V lost 5 bases to trimming and J lost 8 bases; unmatched junction nucleotides: 4. Germline V CDR1 and CDR2: SGHTA, FQGNSA. CDR3 sequence reads: CASSPGQGAEKLFF. The DNA of the CDR3 is TGTGCCAGCAGCCCCGGACAGGGGGCGGAAAAACTGTTTTTT.

The chain links TRBV7-6 to TRBJ2-1, with TRBD2 matching 14 bases. Germline CDR1 reads SGHVS; CDR2 reads FNYEAQ. There are 16 residues in the CDR3. Trimming took 5 bases from V and 10 from J; bases not matched to a gene: 10. The CDR3: CASSQTGTSGSWEQFF. The CDR3 nucleotides read TGTGCCAGCAGCCAGACCGGGACTAGCGGGAGTTGGGAGCAGTTCTTC.

This clonotype was recorded a few times. The chain recombines TRBV7-9 with TRBJ2-3, with 7 bases lining up with TRBD2. Germline V gene lookup returns CDR1 SEHNR and CDR2 FQNEAQ (reference sequence). Trimming at V came to 0 bases and at J to 3 bases, leaving 9 bases not matched to a gene. The CDR3 loop spans 17 amino acids. Here the CDR3 reads CASSLAGGPYPTDTQYF. DNA of the CDR3: TGTGCCAGCAGCTTAGCGGGAGGGCCCTATCCGACAGATACGCAGTATTTT.

This clonotype occurred a few times. The J gene is TRBJ1-6, the V gene TRBV4-1; D not certain. Germline CDR1 reads MGHRA; CDR2 reads YSYEKL. The CDR3 is made up of 15 amino acids. The V and J ends lost 0 bases and 7 bases respectively, with 10 bases between them. The DNA of the CDR3 is TGCGCCAGCAGCCAAGACAGGATGCGGAATTCACCCCTCCACTTT. Protein: CASSQDRMRNSPLHF.

This chain joins TRBV12-3 or TRBV12-4 and TRBJ1-3; maybe TRBD1 (5 bases). Deletions cut 3 bases from V and 0 bases from J, with 9 bases between. The CDR3 is 15 amino acids. The CDR3 reads CASSFGAGSGNTIYF. DNA of the CDR3: TGTGCCAGCAGTTTTGGGGCCGGCTCTGGAAACACCATATATTTT.

This clonotype was seen a few times. The V gene is TRBV10-3, the J gene TRBJ2-2; no clear D. The V gene's germline CDR1 is ENHRY and CDR2 SYGVKD. CDR3 length equals 13 residues. V was shortened by 6 bases and J by 1 base, with 6 bases between the two germline ends. Here the CDR3 reads CAIRTENTGELFF. The DNA for the CDR3 is TGTGCCATCAGAACAGAGAACACCGGGGAGCTGTTTTTT.

The rearrangement uses TRBV20-1 and TRBJ2-1; 7 bases are a match to TRBD2. V lost 6 bases to trimming and J lost 4 bases; unmatched junction nucleotides: 15. Germline V lookup: CDR1 DFQATT, CDR2 SNEGSKA (reference sequence). CDR3 length equals 16 residues. Here the CDR3 reads CSAAPLRREIYNEQFF. The DNA for the CDR3 is TGCAGTGCCGCCCCCCTCAGGCGGGAGATTTACAATGAGCAGTTCTTC.

This clonotype was observed at least ten times. The chain recombines TRBV12-3 or TRBV12-4 with TRBJ1-4; D may be TRBD1 (5 bases). CDR3 length equals 16 residues. With 5 bases removed from V and 5 bases from J, the gap between germline ends came to 18 bases. DNA for the CDR3: TGTGCCAGCAGTCCGTTAAGGGGTAGACCGAATGAAAAACTGTTTTTT. Amino acids: CASSPLRGRPNEKLFF.

This sequence joins TRBV4-1 and TRBJ1-1, with D unclear. The CDR3 consists of 15 residues. Trimming removed 0 bases from V and 0 bases from J, with 8 bases in between. CDR1 MGHRA and CDR2 YSYEKL come from the germline V gene. CDR3 DNA sequence: TGCGCCAGCAGCCAAGAACCAGAAATGAACACTGAAGCTTTCTTT. The encoded protein is CASSQEPEMNTEAFF.

Turning to this clonotype: The junction shows a germline mismatch at one end, possibly a read error. The chain joins TRBV7-2 to TRBJ1-2; D is ambiguous. The CDR3 is 13 amino acids. Germline lookup yields CDR1 SGHTA and CDR2 FQGNSA. CDR3 protein: CASSLDLSYGYTF. The CDR3 region has the DNA TGTGCCAGCAGTTTAGACCTTTCGTATGGCTACACCTTC.

The V call is TRBV12-3 or TRBV12-4, the J call TRBJ2-1; 11 bases map to TRBD2. The J segment lost 2 bases and the V segment lost 6 bases, leaving 3 bases of the junction unmatched. This CDR3 region has 15 residues. CDR3 region: CASRVTSGTYNEQFF. DNA of the CDR3: TGTGCCAGCAGAGTGACTAGCGGGACCTACAATGAGCAGTTCTTC.

This chain links TRBV7-2 with TRBJ2-1; the D gene is possibly TRBD2 (6 bases). The CDR3 is made up of 14 amino acids. Trimming pared 5 bases from V and 6 bases from J, leaving 14 bases between. The germline gives CDR1 SGHTA, CDR2 FQGNSA. As DNA, the CDR3 is TGTGCCAGCAGCCTCCAGACTAGGAGCAATGAGCAGTTCTTC. Its translation: CASSLQTRSNEQFF.